A single TCR beta chain is shown here with its context. The antigen is unknown. Germline lookup yields CDR1 MNHEY and CDR2 SVGAGI. V dropped 6 bases and J dropped 1 base, with 12 bases sitting between them. The CDR3 loop spans 14 amino acids. TCRdb's copy holds only in-frame clones and misses some; the assay was immunoSEQ multiplex PCR. The profile shows under 8,500 clones, approximately 80% of them singletons. These data come from a study of PD-1 blockade in classical Hodgkin lymphoma. General study results and limits: Repertoire difference causes, possibly disease activity or prior therapy, remain undefined. CD4+ TCR diversity climbed significantly by C4D1, unlike CD8+ TCR diversity. Individuals who commenced nivolumab within less than 1 year of ASCT were excluded.

In every patient, relapse followed autologous stem cell transplantation, while exposure to brentuximab vedotin differed. Isolation of CD4+ T cells from thawed PBMCs was performed by magnetic negative selection. The clonotype comes from a human donor with classical Hodgkin lymphoma. The rearrangement uses TRBV6-5 and TRBJ1-1; D uncertain. The material sequenced was CD4+ T cells from blood, taken at baseline. For the CDR3, the DNA is TGTGCCAGCAGACAGACACTTCAGAACACTGAAGCTTTCTTT. As protein: CASRQTLQNTEAFF.